Reported below is one T cell receptor beta chain. The germline gene is not matched at one end of the junction; a read error may be the cause. Caucasian, healthy and from Russia, the donors were aged between about 6 and 90. Sample-barcoded 5' priming and a J-beta primer mix drove a second PCR of 7 to 11 cycles. TCRdb reprocessed the 5' RACE reads via MiXCR and lists one record per CDR3 protein. The table shows 1.5 million to 2 million distinct CDR3 sequences, with approximately 28% occurring only once. Germline assignment: CDR1 SGHRS and CDR2 YFSETQ. There are 14 residues in the CDR3. The record originates from a study of blood T cells in healthy people across ages.

The sequence came from a woman aged 25 to 39 in good health. The chain uses TRBV5-1 and TRBJ1-1; 8 positions agree with TRBD1. The sample comprised blood. DNA for the CDR3: TGTGCCAGCAGACGACAGGGGCTGAACACTGAAGCTTTCTTT. Amino acids: CASRRQGLNTEAFF.